The rows below give T cell receptor beta chains drawn from one sample of a study of shared clonotypes between healthy human individuals. Measured with immunoSEQ multiplex PCR; TCRdb has only the in-frame clones, and not every one. The table lists around 550,000 clones, around 96% of them singletons. Material for sequencing was naive CD8+ T cells sorted from blood. The source of these receptors is a woman aged 30 to 39 in good health. CDR3s include the opening cysteine and the closing phenylalanine or tryptophan. The D gene is left open where the match is weak. Size is stated for part of the rows, as once, few or many counts, or as a class when the clone is expanded.

15	TRBD1	.	TRBJ2-5	TRBV5-4	CASSTPDRGLETQYF	TGTGCCAGCAGCACCCCAGACAGGGGGCTCGAGACCCAGTACTTC
14	TRBD2	.	TRBJ2-7	TRBV27	CASTITSGSPEQYF	TGTGCCAGCACCATAACTAGCGGGAGCCCCGAGCAGTACTTC
15	TRBD2	.	TRBJ2-3	TRBV10-3	CAISESTSGADTQYF	TGTGCCATCAGTGAGAGTACTAGCGGGGCAGATACGCAGTATTTT
13	.	.	TRBJ2-7	TRBV21-1	CASSGRRIYEQYF	TGTGCCAGCAGCGGTCGAAGAATCTACGAGCAGTACTTC
17	.	once	TRBJ1-2	TRBV6-1	CASSEKRTAYLNYGYTF	TGTGCCAGCAGTGAAAAAAGGACAGCCTACCTTAACTATGGCTACACCTTC
16	.	.	TRBJ2-1	TRBV6-5	CASSSDGQISYNEQFF	TGTGCCAGCAGTTCCGACGGACAGATCTCCTACAATGAGCAGTTCTTC
13	.	.	TRBJ1-5	TRBV2	CASRPGRSRPQHF	TGTGCCAGCAGGCCGGGACGGTCGCGGCCCCAGCATTTT
15	.	once	TRBJ1-4	TRBV6-5	CASRAGTLNNEKLFF	TGTGCCAGCAGGGCCGGGACACTTAATAATGAAAAACTGTTTTTT
14	TRBD2	.	TRBJ2-7	TRBV6-5	CASSFSGRWYEQYF	TGTGCCAGCAGTTTTAGCGGGAGATGGTACGAGCAGTACTTC
14	TRBD1	.	TRBJ2-7	TRBV27	CASRIQTGAYEQYF	TGTGCCAGCAGAATTCAAACAGGGGCCTACGAGCAGTACTTC
18	.	once	TRBJ2-7	TRBV6-1	CASSEGWAGEDLVYEQYF	TGTGCCAGCAGTGAAGGGTGGGCAGGGGAGGACCTCGTCTACGAGCAGTACTTC
17	.	.	TRBJ1-4	TRBV2	CASSQRDDGLEGEKLFF	TGTGCCAGCAGTCAAAGGGACGACGGTCTTGAAGGAGAAAAACTGTTTTTT
13	.	.	TRBJ2-7	TRBV7-2	CASTPPYPYEQYF	TGTGCCAGCACGCCACCTTATCCCTACGAGCAGTACTTC
16	.	.	TRBJ2-7	TRBV28	CASSSGDEVVSYEQYF	TGTGCCAGCAGTTCCGGGGATGAAGTAGTAAGTTACGAGCAGTACTTC
16	.	.	TRBJ1-4	TRBV13	CASSFTNMGGNEKLFF	TGTGCCAGCAGCTTCACTAACATGGGCGGAAATGAAAAACTGTTTTTT
14	.	.	TRBJ1-4	TRBV28	CAHSFRATNEKLFF	TGTGCCCACTCCTTCAGGGCAACTAATGAAAAACTGTTTTTT